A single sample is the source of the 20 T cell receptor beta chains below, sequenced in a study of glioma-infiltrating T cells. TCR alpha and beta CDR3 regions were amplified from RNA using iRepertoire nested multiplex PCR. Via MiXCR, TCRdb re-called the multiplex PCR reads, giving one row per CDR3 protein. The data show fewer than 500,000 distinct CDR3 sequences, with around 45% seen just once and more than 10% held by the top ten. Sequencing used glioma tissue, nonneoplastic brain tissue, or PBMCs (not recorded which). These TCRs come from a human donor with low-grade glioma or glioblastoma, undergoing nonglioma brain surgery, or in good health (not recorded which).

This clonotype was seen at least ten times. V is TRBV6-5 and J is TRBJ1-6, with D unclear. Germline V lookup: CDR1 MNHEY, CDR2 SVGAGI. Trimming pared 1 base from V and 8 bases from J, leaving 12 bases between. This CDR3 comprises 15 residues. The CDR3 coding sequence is TGTGCCAGCAGTTACTGGGCCATGCGGGATTCACCCCTCCACTTT. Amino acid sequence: CASSYWAMRDSPLHF.

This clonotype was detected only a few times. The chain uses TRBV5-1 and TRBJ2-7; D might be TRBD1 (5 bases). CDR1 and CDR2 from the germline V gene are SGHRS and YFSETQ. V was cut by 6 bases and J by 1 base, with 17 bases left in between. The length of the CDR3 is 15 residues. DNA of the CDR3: TGCGCCAGCACCCCGACAGAGAGCAGATCCTACGAGCAGTACTTC. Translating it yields CASTPTESRSYEQYF.

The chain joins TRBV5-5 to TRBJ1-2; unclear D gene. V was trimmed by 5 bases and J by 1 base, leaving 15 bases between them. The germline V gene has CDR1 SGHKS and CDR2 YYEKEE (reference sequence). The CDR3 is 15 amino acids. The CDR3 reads CASRGMRSVNYGYTF. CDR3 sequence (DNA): TGTGCCAGCAGAGGTATGAGAAGTGTTAACTATGGCTACACCTTC.

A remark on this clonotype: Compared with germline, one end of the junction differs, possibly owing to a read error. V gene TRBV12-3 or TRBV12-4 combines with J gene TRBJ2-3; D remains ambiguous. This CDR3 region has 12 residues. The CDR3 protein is CASTIQWDTQYF. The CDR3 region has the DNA TGCGCCAGCACCATCCAGTGGGATACGCAGTATTTT.

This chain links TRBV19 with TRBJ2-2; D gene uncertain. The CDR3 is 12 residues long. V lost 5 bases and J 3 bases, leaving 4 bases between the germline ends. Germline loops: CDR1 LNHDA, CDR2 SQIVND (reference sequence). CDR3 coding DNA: TGTGCCAGTAGTCGCCACACCGGGGAGCTGTTTTTT. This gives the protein CASSRHTGELFF.

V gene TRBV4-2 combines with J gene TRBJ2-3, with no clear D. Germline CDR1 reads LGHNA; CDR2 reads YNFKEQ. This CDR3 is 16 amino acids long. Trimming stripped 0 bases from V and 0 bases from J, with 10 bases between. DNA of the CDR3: TGTGCCAGCAGCCAAGATTCACCAAGCAGCACAGATACGCAGTATTTT. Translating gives CASSQDSPSSTDTQYF.

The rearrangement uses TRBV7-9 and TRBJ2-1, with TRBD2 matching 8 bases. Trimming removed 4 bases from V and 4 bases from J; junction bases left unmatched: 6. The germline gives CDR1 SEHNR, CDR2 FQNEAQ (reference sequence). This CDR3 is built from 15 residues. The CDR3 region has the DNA TGTGCCAGCAGCTCCCCGACGGGAGGGTACAATGAGCAGTTCTTC. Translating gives CASSSPTGGYNEQFF.

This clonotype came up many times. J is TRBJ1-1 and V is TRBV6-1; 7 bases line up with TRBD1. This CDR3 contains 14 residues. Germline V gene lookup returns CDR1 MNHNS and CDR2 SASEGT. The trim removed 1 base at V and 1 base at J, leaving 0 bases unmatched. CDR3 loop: CASSEGTGNTEAFF. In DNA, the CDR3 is TGTGCCAGCAGTGAAGGGACAGGGAACACTGAAGCTTTCTTT.

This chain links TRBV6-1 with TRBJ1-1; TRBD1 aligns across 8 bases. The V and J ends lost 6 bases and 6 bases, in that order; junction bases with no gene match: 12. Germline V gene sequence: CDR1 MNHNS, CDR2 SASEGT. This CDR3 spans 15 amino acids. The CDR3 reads CASRDETGVSSEAFF. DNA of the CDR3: TGTGCCAGCAGAGATGAGACAGGGGTGTCGTCTGAAGCTTTCTTT.

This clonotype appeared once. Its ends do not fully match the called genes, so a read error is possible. This chain's CDR3 is CASSTNSNTEDFF. The CDR3 DNA is TGTGCCAGCAGCACTAATTCGAACACTGAAGATTTCTTT. This rearrangement joins TRBV3-1 to TRBJ1-1, with no clear D. This CDR3 spans 13 amino acids. Looked up from germline, CDR1 is LGHDT and CDR2 is YNNKEL (reference sequence). Using reference TRBV3-1 and TRBJ1-1 for the parts outside the CDR3, the full variable domain is DTAVSQTPKYLVTQMGNDKSIKCEQNLGHDTMYWYKQDSKKFLKIMFSYNNKELIINETVPNRFSPKSPDKAHLNLHINSLELGDSAVYFCASSTNSNTEDFFGQGTRLTVV.

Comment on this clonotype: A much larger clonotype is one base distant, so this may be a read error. The CDR3 sequence is CASSFMGAITFF. CDR3 DNA sequence: TGTGCCAGCAGTTTTATGGGTGCCATCACTTTCTTT. The V gene is TRBV27, the J gene TRBJ1-1; D not certain. V dropped 3 bases and J dropped 12 bases, with 14 bases sitting between them. Per the germline V gene, CDR1 is MNHEY and CDR2 is SMNVEV (reference sequence). There are 12 residues in the CDR3.

The CDR3 is CASSHLANEQYF. The CDR3 nucleotides read TGTGCCAGCAGTCATCTAGCTAACGAGCAGTACTTC. The rearrangement links TRBV3-1 to TRBJ2-7; tentative D call: TRBD2 (5 bases). Trimming removed 6 bases at V and 5 bases at J, with 11 bases between. The CDR3 length is 12 residues. Looked up from germline, CDR1 is LGHDT and CDR2 is YNNKEL (reference sequence).

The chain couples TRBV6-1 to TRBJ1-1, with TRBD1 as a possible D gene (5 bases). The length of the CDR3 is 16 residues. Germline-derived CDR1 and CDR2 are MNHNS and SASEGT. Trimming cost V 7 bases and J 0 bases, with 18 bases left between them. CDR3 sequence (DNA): TGTGCCAGCATCCCCATTGGGGCGTATATGAACACTGAAGCTTTCTTT. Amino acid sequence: CASIPIGAYMNTEAFF.

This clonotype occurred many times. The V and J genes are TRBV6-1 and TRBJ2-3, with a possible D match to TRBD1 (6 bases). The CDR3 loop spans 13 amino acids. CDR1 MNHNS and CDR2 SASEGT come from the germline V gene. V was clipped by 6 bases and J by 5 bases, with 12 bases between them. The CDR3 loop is CASRRDRIDTQYF. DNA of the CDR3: TGTGCCAGCAGACGCGACAGGATAGATACGCAGTATTTT.

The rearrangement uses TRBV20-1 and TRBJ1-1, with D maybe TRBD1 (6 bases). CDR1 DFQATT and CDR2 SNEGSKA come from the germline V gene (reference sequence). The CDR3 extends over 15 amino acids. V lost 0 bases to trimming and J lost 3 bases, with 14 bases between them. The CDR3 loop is CSARDGGGGDTEAFF. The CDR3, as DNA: TGCAGTGCTAGAGATGGGGGCGGGGGGGACACTGAAGCTTTCTTT.

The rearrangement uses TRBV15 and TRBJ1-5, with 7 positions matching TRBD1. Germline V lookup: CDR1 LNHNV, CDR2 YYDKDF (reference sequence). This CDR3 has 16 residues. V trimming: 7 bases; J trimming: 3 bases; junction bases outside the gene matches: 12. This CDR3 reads CATKGAKGVYNQPQHF. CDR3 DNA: TGTGCCACCAAGGGGGCGAAAGGGGTATACAATCAGCCCCAGCATTTT. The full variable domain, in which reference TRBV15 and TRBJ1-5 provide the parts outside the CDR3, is DAMVIQNPRYQVTQFGKPVTLSCSQTLNHNVMYWYQQKSSQAPKLLFHYYDKDFNNEADTPDNFQSRRPNTSFCFLDIRSPGLGDTAMYLCATKGAKGVYNQPQHFGDGTRLSIL.

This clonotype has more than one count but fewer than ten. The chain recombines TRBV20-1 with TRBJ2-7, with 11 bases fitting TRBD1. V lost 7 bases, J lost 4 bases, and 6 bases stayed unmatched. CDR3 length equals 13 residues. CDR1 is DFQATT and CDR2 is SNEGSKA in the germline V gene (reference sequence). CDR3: CSGDRGSPYEQYF. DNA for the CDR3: TGCAGTGGGGACAGGGGGTCTCCTTACGAGCAGTACTTC.

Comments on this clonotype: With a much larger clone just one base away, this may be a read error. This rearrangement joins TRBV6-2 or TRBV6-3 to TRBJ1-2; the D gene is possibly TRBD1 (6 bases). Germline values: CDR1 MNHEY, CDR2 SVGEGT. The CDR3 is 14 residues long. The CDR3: CASIYSTGLLGYTF. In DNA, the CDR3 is TGTGCCAGCATTTACTCAACAGGGTTGCTAGGCTACACCTTC.

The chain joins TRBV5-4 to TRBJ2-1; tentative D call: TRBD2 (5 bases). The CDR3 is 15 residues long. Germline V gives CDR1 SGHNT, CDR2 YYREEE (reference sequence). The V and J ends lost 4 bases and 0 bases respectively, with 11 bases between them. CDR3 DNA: TGTGCCAGCAGCGGCGGCCGGGACTCCTACAATGAGCAGTTCTTC. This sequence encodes CASSGGRDSYNEQFF.

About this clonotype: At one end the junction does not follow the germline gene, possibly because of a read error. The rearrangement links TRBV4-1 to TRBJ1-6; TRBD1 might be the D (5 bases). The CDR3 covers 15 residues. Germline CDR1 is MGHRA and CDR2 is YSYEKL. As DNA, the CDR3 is TGCTCCAGCAGCCCCCAAAGGGGTCCTAGTTCACCCCTCCACTTT. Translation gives CSSSPQRGPSSPLHF.